Following are 11 T cell receptor beta chains from one sample sequenced in a study of metastatic and nonmetastatic thyroid tumors (dated by TCRdb to 2020 to 2022). The library relied on PCR. The sample was run on an Illumina HiSeq 4000. The raw public data were reprocessed by TCRdb itself: fastp quality trimming at Q25, MiXCR clonotype calling, in-frame beta chains only. This sample is represented by approximately 30,000 clones; over 12% of them were singletons. The ten largest clonotypes hold about 15% of the sample. No treatment had been received by any patient before thyroid surgery. The material sequenced was blood. Receptors originate from a male donor with papillary thyroid cancer or a benign thyroid nodule (not recorded which). Some clones in this sample may be carry-over from other donors' samples.

This clone was seen ten or more times. The chain has TRBV7-9 and TRBJ1-2; 8 positions match TRBD1. The CDR3 length is 15 residues. In germline, CDR1 is SEHNR, CDR2 FQNEAQ (reference sequence). The ends lost 4 bases at V and 4 bases at J; junction bases unmatched: 8. The CDR3 protein is CASSSPGQGGYGYTF. The CDR3 nucleotides are TGTGCCAGCAGCTCACCCGGACAGGGAGGCTATGGCTACACCTTC.

There are many counts of this clone. The junction departs from the called germline gene at one end, perhaps through a read error. Here the CDR3 DNA reads TGTGCCAGCAGTAGAGAAAATTGGGACAGCGTCTTC. Encoded protein: CASSRENWDSVF. The chain links TRBV2 to TRBJ1-2; TRBD1 aligns across 7 bases. The CDR3 sequence is 12 residues long. The germline gives CDR1 SNHLY, CDR2 FYNNEI.

Points on this clone: Other nucleotide sequences from this sample produce the same CDR3. The rearrangement joins TRBV6-1 to TRBJ1-2; the match to TRBD1 covers 7 bases. CDR1 and CDR2 (germline): MNHNS, SASEGT. The CDR3 spans 14 residues. The ends lost 0 bases at V and 7 bases at J; junction bases unmatched: 5. As DNA, the CDR3 is TGTGCCAGCAGTGAAGCTCCTGCAGGGGGTGGCTACACCTTC. Protein sequence: CASSEAPAGGGYTF.

The sample holds many counts of this clone. The chain links TRBV28 to TRBJ2-7, with D perhaps matching TRBD2 (6 bases). The CDR3 is 13 amino acids. From germline, CDR1 is MDHEN and CDR2 SYDVKM. V lost 10 bases and J lost 3, with 16 bases in between. The CDR3 DNA reads as TGTGCCACCCTGAGGAGGGACGGCTACGAGCAGTACTTC. It codes for CATLRRDGYEQYF.

This clone was counted a few times. In nucleotides, the CDR3 is TGTGTCATCAGTGAGGCTAGCGGGTCATCCTACGAGCAGTACTTC. Residues: CVISEASGSSYEQYF. V gene TRBV6-4 combines with J gene TRBJ2-7, with 8 bases matching TRBD2. CDR1 MRHNA and CDR2 SNTAGT come from the germline V gene. This CDR3 spans 15 amino acids.

This clone appeared many times. V is TRBV11-3 and J is TRBJ1-1; 9 bases are shared with TRBD1. Germline values: CDR1 SGHNT, CDR2 YENEEA. The CDR3 totals 12 residues. With 4 bases clipped from V and 11 bases from J, the junction kept 5 bases outside the gene matches. This chain's CDR3 is CASSSWDRVAFF. CDR3 bases: TGTGCCAGCAGCTCTTGGGACAGGGTCGCTTTCTTT.

This CDR3 reads CASSTPRTGRTPEAFF. CDR3 DNA sequence: TGTGCCAGCAGCACCCCCAGGACAGGTAGAACGCCTGAAGCTTTCTTT. J is TRBJ1-1 and V is TRBV11-1; 7 bases fit TRBD1. This CDR3 has 16 residues. J gave up 6 bases and V 5 bases, and 15 bases lay outside the gene matches. Germline CDR1 reads SGHAT; CDR2 reads FQDESV (reference sequence).

This clone has only a few counts. This chain uses TRBV11-2 with TRBJ1-1, with D uncertain. The CDR3 runs 14 residues. The ends were cut back, 7 bases at V and 5 bases at J, with 17 bases in the middle. CDR1 and CDR2 (germline): SGHAT, FQNNGV. The CDR3 sequence is CASTPLCSRTEAFF. The DNA for the CDR3 is TGTGCCAGCACGCCCCTGTGCTCGAGGACTGAAGCTTTCTTT.

The sample holds many counts of this clone. The genes are TRBV3-1 and TRBJ1-1; D not certain. Germline CDR1 is LGHDT and CDR2 is YNNKEL (reference sequence). CDR3 size: 13 residues. V was trimmed by 1 base and J by 2 bases, leaving 5 bases between them. The CDR3 nucleotides read TGTGCCAGCAGCCAAGCAGCAAACACTGAAGCTTTCTTT. Translating gives CASSQAANTEAFF.

This clone was seen many times. The rearrangement links TRBV30 to TRBJ2-7, with D possibly matching TRBD2 (7 bases). Germline CDR1 and CDR2: GTSNPN and SVGIG (reference sequence). The germline V and J ends were trimmed by 0 bases and 4 bases, with 16 bases remaining between them. This CDR3 comprises 15 residues. The CDR3 sequence is CAWSVGAQGGYEQYF. The CDR3, as DNA: TGTGCCTGGAGTGTGGGCGCACAGGGAGGGTACGAGCAGTACTTC. The variable domain in full, with the rest retrieved from reference TRBV30 and TRBJ2-7, is SQTIHQWPATLVQPVGSPLSLECTVEGTSNPNLYWYRQAAGRGLQLLFYSVGIGQISSEVPQNLSASRPQDRQFILSSKKLLLSDSGFYLCAWSVGAQGGYEQYFGPGTRLTVT.

This clone was recorded many times. This chain joins TRBV28 and TRBJ2-5, with 7 bases fitting TRBD1. Germline V gives CDR1 MDHEN, CDR2 SYDVKM. With V trimmed by 4 bases and J by 5 bases, 7 bases remained unmatched. The CDR3 runs 14 residues. CDR3 in DNA: TGTGCCAGCAGTTCACGGGACAGATTGGAGACCCAGTACTTC. This codes for CASSSRDRLETQYF. Complete variable domain (other parts from reference TRBV28 and TRBJ2-5): DVKVTQSSRYLVKRTGEKVFLECVQDMDHENMFWYRQDPGLGLRLIYFSYDVKMKEKGDIPEGYSVSREKKERFSLILESASTNQTSMYLCASSSRDRLETQYFGPGTRLLVL.